This T cell receptor beta chain was identified during a study of response to subunit inactivated influenza vaccine. Study results and caveats: New T cells are recruited in small numbers by each seasonal influenza vaccination, according to the authors' suggestion.

This CDR3 is 15 amino acids long. V gave up 0 bases and J gave up 7 bases, with 13 bases separating them. The V gene's germline CDR1 is LGHDT and CDR2 YNNKEL (reference sequence). TCRdb fed the RT-PCR reads into MiXCR, producing one record per CDR3 protein. Among about 520,000 distinct CDR3 sequences listed, over 25% were seen once. As concerns this clonotype: Its antigen remains unknown.

The sequence derives from a man aged 50 or older who received an inactivated influenza vaccine. The specimen comprised CD4+ T cells sorted from PBMCs, sampled 5 to 6 days after vaccination. The genes are TRBV3-1 and TRBJ2-1; a possible D gene is TRBD2 (5 bases). In DNA form, the CDR3 reads TGTGCCAGCAGCCAAGAGACCCAGAGAGGGAATGAGCAGTTCTTC. Protein: CASSQETQRGNEQFF.